Here is one TCR beta chain with its context. Its target antigen remains unknown. No base qualities exist here, and no much larger clone lies one base off it. Based on the germline V gene, the CDR1 and CDR2 sequences are SGHRS and YFSETQ. For this chain, trimming is 5 bases at the V end and 1 base at the J end, and the number of junction bases without a gene match is 4. Including the terminal cysteine and phenylalanine, the CDR3 comprises 14 residues. CDR3 DNA is the only sequence kept; it has 42 bases, read in frame from the first base. PBMCs were isolated by Ficoll-Paque density gradient centrifugation. The data were obtained in a study of T-cell memory formation after mild COVID-19 (dated by TCRdb to the early 2020s). In terms of the full investigation: TCR sequence clusters from the two donors were found to be largely donor specific. Longitudinal TCRalpha and TCRbeta repertoire sequencing tracked T-cell clones expanding and contracting after mild COVID-19 in two donors. Two young, previously healthy adult volunteers made up the cohort, one male and one female. Overall results and qualifications from the work: SARS-CoV-2 specificity was not confirmed for the second-wave clones peaking on day 37. Contracting CD4+ clones appeared mostly in the CM and EM memory subsets, whereas CD8+ clones were enriched in EMRA. From day 15 to 85, contracting clones showed balanced CD4/CD8 phenotypes, whereas a second wave of clones that expanded from day 15 to 37 leaned towards CD4+. Some responding clones were detected in pre-infection memory, which suggested that pre-existing cross-reactive memory T cells had joined the SARS-CoV-2 response. The study included only a couple of mild cases, and larger cohorts that include severe cases with pre-infection samples were judged to be necessary.

The data were produced on an Illumina NovaSeq 6000. cDNA libraries for TCRalpha and TCRbeta were prepared by 5'RACE using constant-segment primers, with sample barcodes and unique molecular identifiers added. Trizol reagent was used to extract RNA from every sample. Amplification of the libraries took two PCR steps, and the second step added a second sample barcode plus Illumina TruSeq adapters. Sequencing of the libraries was done on an Illumina NovaSeq, producing 2 x 150 bp paired-end reads. The original methods were these. Reads were demultiplexed and collapsed into UMI-guided consensus sequences with migec v1.2.7. Using mixcr v2.1.11, the UMI consensuses were aligned to TRA and TRB V and J templates and assembled into clonotypes. Clonotypes were classified as expanded or contracted when called significant by both edgeR and NoisET, with noise models trained on biological replicates. For edgeR calls, the thresholds were a false discovery rate-adjusted p below 0.01 and a log2 fold-change of 1. As an exploratory analysis of dynamics, PCA with hierarchical clustering was applied to max-normalized trajectories of the 1000 most abundant clonotypes. Separately sequenced CD4+ and CD8+ repertoires were used to assign the CD4 or CD8 phenotype of responding clones. TCRdb reworked the public reads: Q25 trimming with fastp, MiXCR clone assembly, productive beta chains retained. Every entry covers one CDR3 protein and lists the most common genes and DNA from its rows. The V and J calls and clone size are TCRdb's, not the authors'. Here the sample has 150,000 to 200,000 distinct CDR3 sequences; under 20% occur a single time. Roughly 3.9% of the sample goes to the ten largest clones.

The rearrangement joined TRBV5-1 to TRBJ2-3, with TRBD2 matching 7 junction bases. This TCR came from a man in his late teens or twenties who had mild COVID-19 (a few samples of this study predate the infection). The sample titles of this study are shuffled in the database, so cell type and time point are left out; the donor was told from shared clones. Sequenced material: PBMCs or a T cell subset sorted from them (not recorded which). The nucleotides are TGCGCCAGCAGTGCGGGGGTTGGCACAGATACGCAGTATTTT. It translates as CASSAGVGTDTQYF.